What follows describes a single T cell receptor beta chain. The V gene lost 4 bases and the J gene lost 8 bases, with 20 bases spanning the gap. The CDR3 contains 16 residues. Germline V gene data show CDR1 as MDHEN and CDR2 as SYDVKM. This entry is derived from a study of cytomegalovirus exposure and HLA in healthy donors. Amplification used 60 Vbeta primers and 13 Jbeta primers. Clones were read by immunoSEQ multiplex PCR, and TCRdb kept only the in-frame ones, dropping some. The sample lists approximately 180,000 clones, approximately 81% occurring once. This receptor was obtained from a woman aged 25 to 39 in good health and CMV-seronegative. The chain has TRBV28 and TRBJ1-4; TRBD1 is a possible D gene (6 bases). Material for sequencing was PBMCs. The CDR3 region has the DNA TGTGCCAGCAGTTCATGGGGGACAAGGATTGGAGAAAAACTGTTTTTT. Its translation is CASSSWGTRIGEKLFF.